A selection of T cell receptor beta chains follows, all from one sample in a study of blood T cell repertoires in COVID-19. The repertoire was sequenced with immunoSEQ multiplex PCR; TCRdb's copy has only in-frame clones and lacks some. Of hundreds of thousands of clones in the sample, roughly nine tenths were seen once. The sequenced material came from peripheral blood. Receptors originate from a woman between 45 and 65 years old who had recovered from COVID-19. Both conserved end residues are part of each CDR3. D genes are given only for firm matches. Clone size, where shown, is once, few, many, or a class for clones that have expanded.

J: TRBJ1-2; D: .; size: once; length: 13; V: TRBV30; CDR3: CAWSRQGGYGYTF; DNA: TGTGCCTGGAGTAGGCAGGGAGGCTATGGCTACACCTTC
J: TRBJ1-3; D: .; size: .; length: 14; V: TRBV6-5; CDR3: CASRTTISGNTIYF; DNA: TGTGCCAGCAGGACTACAATCTCTGGAAACACCATATATTTT
J: TRBJ1-2; D: .; size: once; length: 11; V: TRBV20-1; CDR3: CSAPDIYGYTF; DNA: TGCAGTGCCCCTGACATCTATGGCTACACCTTC
J: TRBJ2-1; D: .; size: .; length: 15; V: TRBV5-4; CDR3: CASSVSVDYFDEQFF; DNA: TGTGCCAGCAGCGTATCGGTAGACTATTTCGATGAGCAGTTCTTC
J: TRBJ2-1; D: TRBD1; size: .; length: 16; V: TRBV24-1; CDR3: CATSDQGQGSHNEQFF; DNA: TGTGCCACCAGTGACCAGGGACAGGGCTCTCACAATGAGCAGTTCTTC
J: TRBJ1-1; D: .; size: .; length: 13; V: TRBV12-3/TRBV12-4; CDR3: CASREPGQSEAFF; DNA: TGTGCCAGCAGAGAACCGGGACAATCTGAAGCTTTCTTT
J: TRBJ2-1; D: TRBD2; size: .; length: 14; V: TRBV15; CDR3: CATSGGGGVNEQFF; DNA: TGTGCCACCAGCGGGGGGGGAGGGGTCAATGAGCAGTTCTTC
J: TRBJ1-4; D: TRBD1; size: .; length: 14; V: TRBV5-1; CDR3: CASRQGKTNEKLFF; DNA: TGCGCCAGCAGACAGGGGAAGACTAATGAAAAACTGTTTTTT
J: TRBJ1-3; D: .; size: .; length: 17; V: TRBV4-2; CDR3: CASRGAVAAKGGNTIYF; DNA: TGTGCCAGCAGGGGGGCGGTGGCGGCAAAGGGTGGAAACACCATATATTTT
J: TRBJ1-2; D: .; size: .; length: 12; V: TRBV30; CDR3: CAWGAAGYGYTF; DNA: TGTGCCTGGGGGGCGGCGGGGTATGGCTACACCTTC
J: TRBJ2-1; D: .; size: .; length: 15; V: TRBV5-1; CDR3: CASSLRTQEGNEQFF; DNA: TGCGCCAGCAGCCTCCGGACCCAGGAGGGCAATGAGCAGTTCTTC
J: TRBJ2-2; D: TRBD1; size: few; length: 16; V: TRBV19; CDR3: CASSISVGGATGELFF; DNA: TGTGCCAGTAGTATTTCCGTAGGGGGCGCCACCGGGGAGCTGTTTTTT
J: TRBJ1-1; D: .; size: .; length: 13; V: TRBV5-4; CDR3: CASSTRQYTEAFF; DNA: TGTGCCAGCAGTACAAGACAGTACACTGAAGCTTTCTTT
J: TRBJ2-3; D: TRBD2; size: .; length: 15; V: TRBV29-1; CDR3: CSVRAVAGGTDTQYF; DNA: TGCAGCGTTAGGGCGGTAGCGGGGGGCACAGATACGCAGTATTTT
J: TRBJ2-3; D: TRBD1; size: .; length: 17; V: TRBV11-2; CDR3: CASSIPLTGVGTDTQYF; DNA: TGTGCCAGCAGCATCCCTTTGACAGGGGTTGGCACAGATACGCAGTATTTT
J: TRBJ1-1; D: .; size: .; length: 13; V: TRBV29-1; CDR3: CSVLGAVNTEAFF; DNA: TGCAGCGTTTTAGGGGCCGTGAACACTGAAGCTTTCTTT
J: TRBJ2-2; D: .; size: .; length: 13; V: TRBV30; CDR3: CAWSGTPHGELFF; DNA: TGTGCCTGGAGTGGGACACCTCACGGGGAGCTGTTTTTT
J: TRBJ1-6; D: .; size: .; length: 15; V: TRBV27; CDR3: CASSLYPGGGSPLHF; DNA: TGTGCCAGCAGTTTATACCCCGGGGGGGGGTCACCCCTCCACTTT
J: TRBJ1-1; D: TRBD1; size: .; length: 12; V: TRBV6-2/TRBV6-3; CDR3: CASSLPGQEAFF; DNA: TGTGCCAGCAGCTTGCCGGGACAGGAAGCTTTCTTT
J: TRBJ1-1; D: .; size: few; length: 12; V: TRBV6-5; CDR3: CASSKYQGEAFF; DNA: TGTGCCAGCAGTAAATACCAGGGGGAAGCTTTCTTT
J: TRBJ1-3; D: TRBD1; size: .; length: 13; V: TRBV7-7; CDR3: CASSLRQGNTIYF; DNA: TGTGCTAGCAGCCTTCGACAGGGGAACACCATATATTTT
J: TRBJ1-1; D: TRBD1; size: once; length: 14; V: TRBV6-6; CDR3: CASSYGDRNTEAFF; DNA: TGTGCCAGCAGTTACGGGGACAGGAACACTGAAGCTTTCTTT
J: TRBJ2-7; D: .; size: .; length: 12; V: TRBV28; CDR3: CASSLLSGEQYF; DNA: TGTGCCAGCAGTTTGCTTTCCGGCGAGCAGTACTTC
J: TRBJ2-5; D: TRBD2; size: .; length: 14; V: TRBV19; CDR3: CASSPSGSGETQYF; DNA: TGTGCCAGTAGTCCGAGCGGGAGTGGGGAGACCCAGTACTTC
J: TRBJ1-1; D: .; size: .; length: 17; V: TRBV30; CDR3: CAWSGAWWRDTNTEAFF; DNA: TGTGCCTGGAGTGGGGCCTGGTGGAGGGATACGAACACTGAAGCTTTCTTT
J: TRBJ1-1; D: .; size: .; length: 14; V: TRBV5-4; CDR3: CASSPDRPNTEAFF; DNA: TGTGCCAGCAGCCCGGACAGACCGAACACTGAAGCTTTCTTT
J: TRBJ2-3; D: .; size: once; length: 16; V: TRBV4-1; CDR3: CASSQDRQGSTDTQYF; DNA: TGCGCCAGCAGCCAAGACCGCCAGGGAAGCACAGATACGCAGTATTTT
J: TRBJ1-1; D: .; size: .; length: 17; V: TRBV3-1/TRBV3-2; CDR3: CASSQEPQGNLLSEAFF; DNA: TGTGCCAGCAGCCAAGAACCTCAGGGAAACTTACTCTCTGAAGCTTTCTTT
J: TRBJ2-7; D: TRBD1; size: once; length: 13; V: TRBV10-3; CDR3: CAISATGSHEQYF; DNA: TGTGCCATCAGCGCGACAGGGTCCCACGAGCAGTACTTC
J: TRBJ1-5; D: TRBD1; size: .; length: 15; V: TRBV9; CDR3: CASSPEGADNQPQHF; DNA: TGTGCCAGCAGCCCGGAGGGGGCGGACAATCAGCCCCAGCATTTT
J: TRBJ2-5; D: .; size: .; length: 13; V: TRBV7-2; CDR3: CASSVRMQETQYF; DNA: TGTGCCAGCAGCGTCCGTATGCAGGAGACCCAGTACTTC
J: TRBJ2-7; D: TRBD1; size: once; length: 15; V: TRBV6-2/TRBV6-3; CDR3: CASSAGTGYYYEQYF; DNA: TGTGCCAGCAGTGCCGGGACAGGGTACTACTACGAGCAGTACTTC
J: TRBJ2-2; D: .; size: .; length: 15; V: TRBV5-1; CDR3: CASSPGGSNTGELFF; DNA: TGCGCCAGCAGCCCGGGTGGATCGAACACCGGGGAGCTGTTTTTT
J: TRBJ1-4; D: .; size: .; length: 14; V: TRBV7-9; CDR3: CASSLAGANEKLFF; DNA: TGTGCCAGCAGCTTAGCCGGGGCTAATGAAAAACTGTTTTTT
J: TRBJ2-3; D: TRBD2; size: once; length: 17; V: TRBV6-1; CDR3: CASSEGGGAFGTDTQYF; DNA: TGTGCCAGCAGTGAGGGCGGGGGGGCATTCGGCACAGATACGCAGTATTTT
J: TRBJ2-2; D: .; size: .; length: 13; V: TRBV30; CDR3: CAWSVSAGGELFF; DNA: TGTGCCTGGAGTGTATCAGCAGGCGGGGAGCTGTTTTTT
J: TRBJ1-1; D: .; size: .; length: 14; V: TRBV6-5; CDR3: CASSYNTGNTEAFF; DNA: TGTGCCAGCAGTTACAATACAGGGAACACTGAAGCTTTCTTT
J: TRBJ1-6; D: .; size: .; length: 15; V: TRBV4-3; CDR3: CASSQQSAGSSPLHF; DNA: TGCGCCAGCAGCCAGCAATCAGCAGGGTCTTCACCCCTCCACTTT
J: TRBJ2-7; D: TRBD2; size: .; length: 11; V: TRBV29-1; CDR3: CSVAGSYEQYF; DNA: TGCAGCGTAGCGGGATCCTACGAGCAGTACTTC
J: TRBJ2-3; D: .; size: .; length: 16; V: TRBV5-4; CDR3: CASSAGPLPLTDTQYF; DNA: TGTGCCAGCAGCGCGGGTCCCTTGCCCCTCACAGATACGCAGTATTTT
J: TRBJ1-2; D: .; size: once; length: 15; V: TRBV7-2; CDR3: CASSLAVNGADGYTF; DNA: TGTGCCAGCAGCTTAGCAGTGAATGGGGCTGATGGCTACACCTTC
J: TRBJ1-4; D: TRBD1; size: .; length: 17; V: TRBV9; CDR3: CASSVGTGGTANEKLFF; DNA: TGTGCCAGCAGCGTAGGGACAGGGGGCACGGCTAATGAAAAACTGTTTTTT
J: TRBJ1-5; D: TRBD1; size: few; length: 16; V: TRBV2; CDR3: CASRPRPGQGNQPQHF; DNA: TGTGCCAGCAGGCCCAGACCGGGACAGGGGAATCAGCCCCAGCATTTT
J: TRBJ2-3; D: .; size: .; length: 16; V: TRBV5-8; CDR3: CASSLGVGRDTDTQYF; DNA: TGTGCCAGCAGCTTGGGGGTTGGGCGGGACACAGATACGCAGTATTTT
J: TRBJ2-7; D: TRBD1; size: .; length: 17; V: TRBV6-6; CDR3: CASSPIRGQGGRYEQYF; DNA: TGTGCCAGCAGTCCCATTAGGGGACAGGGTGGAAGGTACGAGCAGTACTTC
J: TRBJ1-1; D: .; size: .; length: 14; V: TRBV5-1; CDR3: CASSEQGANTEAFF; DNA: TGCGCCAGCAGCGAACAAGGGGCAAACACTGAAGCTTTCTTT
J: TRBJ2-1; D: TRBD2; size: once; length: 15; V: TRBV5-5; CDR3: CASSLSGGDNNEQFF; DNA: TGTGCCAGCAGCCTAAGCGGGGGCGACAACAATGAGCAGTTCTTC
J: TRBJ1-2; D: TRBD1; size: few; length: 15; V: TRBV6-5; CDR3: CASRIPTGRNYGYTF; DNA: TGTGCCAGCAGGATCCCGACAGGGCGGAACTATGGCTACACCTTC
J: TRBJ2-7; D: .; size: .; length: 14; V: TRBV20-1; CDR3: CSASAGRGSYEQYF; DNA: TGCAGTGCTAGTGCCGGACGGGGCTCCTACGAGCAGTACTTC
J: TRBJ2-2; D: TRBD2; size: .; length: 17; V: TRBV19; CDR3: CASSILDLAGGTGELFF; DNA: TGTGCCAGTAGTATATTGGACTTAGCGGGAGGTACCGGGGAGCTGTTTTTT
J: TRBJ2-3; D: TRBD2; size: once; length: 19; V: TRBV4-2; CDR3: CASSQPLPGLGESTDTQYF; DNA: TGTGCCAGCAGCCAGCCACTCCCGGGACTAGGGGAGAGCACAGATACGCAGTATTTT
J: TRBJ2-3; D: TRBD1; size: .; length: 15; V: TRBV4-2; CDR3: CASSQTGGAADTQYF; DNA: TGTGCCAGCAGCCAGACAGGGGGCGCAGCAGATACGCAGTATTTT
J: TRBJ2-5; D: .; size: .; length: 15; V: TRBV6-2/TRBV6-3; CDR3: CASSYSSTKKETQYF; DNA: TGTGCCAGCAGTTACTCGAGTACTAAAAAAGAGACCCAGTACTTC
J: TRBJ2-5; D: .; size: .; length: 15; V: TRBV7-2; CDR3: CASSLIQGLWETQYF; DNA: TGTGCCAGCAGCTTAATCCAGGGGTTGTGGGAGACCCAGTACTTC
J: TRBJ1-1; D: TRBD1; size: .; length: 14; V: TRBV10-3; CDR3: CAISVGQGGTEAFF; DNA: TGTGCCATCAGTGTCGGACAGGGCGGCACTGAAGCTTTCTTT